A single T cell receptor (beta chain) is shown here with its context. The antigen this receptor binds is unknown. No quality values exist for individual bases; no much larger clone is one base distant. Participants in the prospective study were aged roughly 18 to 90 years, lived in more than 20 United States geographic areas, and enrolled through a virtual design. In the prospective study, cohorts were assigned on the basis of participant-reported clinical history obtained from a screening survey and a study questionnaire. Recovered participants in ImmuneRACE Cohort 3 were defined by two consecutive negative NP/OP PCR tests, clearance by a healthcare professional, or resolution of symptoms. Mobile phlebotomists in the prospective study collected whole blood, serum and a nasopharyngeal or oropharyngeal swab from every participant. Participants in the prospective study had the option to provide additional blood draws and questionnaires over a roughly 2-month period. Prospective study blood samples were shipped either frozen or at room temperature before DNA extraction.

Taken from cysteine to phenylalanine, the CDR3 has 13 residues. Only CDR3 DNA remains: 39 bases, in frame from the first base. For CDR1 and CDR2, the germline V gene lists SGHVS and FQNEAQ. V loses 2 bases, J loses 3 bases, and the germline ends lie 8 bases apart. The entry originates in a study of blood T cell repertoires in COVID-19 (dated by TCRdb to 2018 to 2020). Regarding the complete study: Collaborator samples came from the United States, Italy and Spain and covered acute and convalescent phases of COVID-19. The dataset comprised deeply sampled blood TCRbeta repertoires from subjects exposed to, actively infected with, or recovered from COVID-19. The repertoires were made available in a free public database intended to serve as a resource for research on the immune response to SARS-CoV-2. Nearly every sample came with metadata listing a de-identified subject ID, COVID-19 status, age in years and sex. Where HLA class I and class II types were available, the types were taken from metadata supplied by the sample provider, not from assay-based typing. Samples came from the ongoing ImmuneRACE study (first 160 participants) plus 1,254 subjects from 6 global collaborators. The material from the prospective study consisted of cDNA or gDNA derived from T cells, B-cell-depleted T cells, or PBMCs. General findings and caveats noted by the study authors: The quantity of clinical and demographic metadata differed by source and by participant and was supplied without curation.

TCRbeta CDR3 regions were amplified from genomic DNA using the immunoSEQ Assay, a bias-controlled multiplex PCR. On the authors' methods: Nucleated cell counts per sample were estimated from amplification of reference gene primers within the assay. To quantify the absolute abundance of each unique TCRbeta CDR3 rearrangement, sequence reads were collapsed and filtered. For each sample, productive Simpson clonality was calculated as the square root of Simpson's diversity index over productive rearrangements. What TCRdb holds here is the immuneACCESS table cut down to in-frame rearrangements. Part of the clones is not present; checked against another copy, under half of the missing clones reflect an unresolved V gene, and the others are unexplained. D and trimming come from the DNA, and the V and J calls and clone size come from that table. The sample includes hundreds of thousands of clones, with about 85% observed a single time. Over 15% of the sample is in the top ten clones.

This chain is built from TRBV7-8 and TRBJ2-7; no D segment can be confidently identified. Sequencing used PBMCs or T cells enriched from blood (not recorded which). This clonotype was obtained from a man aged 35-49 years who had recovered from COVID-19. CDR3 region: CASSLSQLYEQYF. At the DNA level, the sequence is TGTGCCAGCAGCTTATCACAGCTCTACGAGCAGTACTTC.